This T cell receptor (beta chain) is drawn from a study of blood T cell repertoires in COVID-19. Looking at the study overall: Donors in the United States, Italy and Spain gave samples during acute or convalescent COVID-19. T cells, B-cell-depleted T cells, or PBMCs provided the cDNA or gDNA that served as material.

The table came from immunoSEQ multiplex PCR; TCRdb's copy has only in-frame clones and leaves some out. Of under 350,000 clones in the sample, more than 85% were seen once. Source material: peripheral blood. This TCR derives from a man between 35 and 55 years old with acute or convalescent COVID-19.

The CDR3 bases are TGTGCCTGGAGAGGTACAGGGAACACTGAAGCTTTCTTT. Translation gives CAWRGTGNTEAFF. The chain links TRBV30 to TRBJ1-1; D might be TRBD1 (5 bases). With 3 bases removed from V and 1 base from J, the gap between germline ends came to 9 bases. The CDR3 runs 13 residues. The germline CDR1 and CDR2 sequences are GTSNPN and SVGIG (reference sequence). Drawing the rest from reference TRBV30 and TRBJ1-1, the complete variable domain is SQTIHQWPATLVQPVGSPLSLECTVEGTSNPNLYWYRQAAGRGLQLLFYSVGIGQISSEVPQNLSASRPQDRQFILSSKKLLLSDSGFYLCAWRGTGNTEAFFGQGTRLTVV.